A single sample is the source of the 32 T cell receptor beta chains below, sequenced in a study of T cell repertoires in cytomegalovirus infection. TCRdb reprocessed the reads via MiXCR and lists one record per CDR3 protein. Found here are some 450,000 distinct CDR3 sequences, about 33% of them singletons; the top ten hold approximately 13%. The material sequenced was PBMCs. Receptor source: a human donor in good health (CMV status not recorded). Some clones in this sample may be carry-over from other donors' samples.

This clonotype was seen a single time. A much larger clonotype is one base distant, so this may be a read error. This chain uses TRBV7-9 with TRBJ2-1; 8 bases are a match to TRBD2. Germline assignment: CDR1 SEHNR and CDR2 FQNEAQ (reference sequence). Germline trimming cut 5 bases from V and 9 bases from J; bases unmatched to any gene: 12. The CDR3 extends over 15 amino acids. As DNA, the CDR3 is TGTGCCAGCAGCCTCTCTAGCGGGTCGCGGGGTGAGCAGTTCTTC. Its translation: CASSLSSGSRGEQFF.

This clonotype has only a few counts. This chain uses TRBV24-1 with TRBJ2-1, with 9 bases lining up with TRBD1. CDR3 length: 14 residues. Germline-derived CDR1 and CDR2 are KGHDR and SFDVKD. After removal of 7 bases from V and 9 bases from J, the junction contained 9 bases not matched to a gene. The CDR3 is CATSPGTGLSEQFF. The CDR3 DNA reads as TGTGCCACCAGCCCCGGGACAGGGTTGAGTGAGCAGTTCTTC.

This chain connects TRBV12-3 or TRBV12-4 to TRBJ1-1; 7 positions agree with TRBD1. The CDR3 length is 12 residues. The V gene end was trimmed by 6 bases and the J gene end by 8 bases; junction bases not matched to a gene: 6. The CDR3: CASRAGGREAFF. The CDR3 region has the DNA TGTGCCAGCAGGGCAGGGGGGCGGGAAGCTTTCTTT.

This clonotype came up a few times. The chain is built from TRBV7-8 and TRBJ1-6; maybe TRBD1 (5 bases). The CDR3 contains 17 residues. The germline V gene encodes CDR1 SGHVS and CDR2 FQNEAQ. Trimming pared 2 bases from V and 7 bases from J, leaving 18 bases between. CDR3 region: CASSLSSKGHANSPLHF. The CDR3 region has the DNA TGTGCCAGCAGCTTATCAAGTAAAGGACATGCCAATTCACCCCTCCACTTT. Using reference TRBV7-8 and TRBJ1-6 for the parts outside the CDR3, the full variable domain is GAGVSQSPRYKVAKRGQDVALRCDPISGHVSLFWYQQALGQGPEFLTYFQNEAQLDKSGLPSDRFFAERPEGSVSTLKIQRTQQEDSAVYLCASSLSSKGHANSPLHFGNGTRLTVT.

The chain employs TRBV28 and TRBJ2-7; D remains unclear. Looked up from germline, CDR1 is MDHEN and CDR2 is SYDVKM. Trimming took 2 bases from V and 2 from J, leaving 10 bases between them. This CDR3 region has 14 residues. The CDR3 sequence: CASSLKVTTYEQYF. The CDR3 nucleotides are TGTGCCAGCAGTTTAAAGGTAACTACCTACGAGCAGTACTTC.

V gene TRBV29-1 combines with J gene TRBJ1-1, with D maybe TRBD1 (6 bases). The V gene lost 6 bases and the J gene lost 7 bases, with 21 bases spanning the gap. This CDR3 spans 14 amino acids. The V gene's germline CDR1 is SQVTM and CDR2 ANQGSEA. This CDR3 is CSVSRQGSHIEAFF. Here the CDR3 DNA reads TGCAGCGTGAGTCGCCAGGGGAGTCACATTGAAGCTTTCTTT.

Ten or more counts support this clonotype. CDR3 nucleotides: TGCGCCAGCAGCCAAGATCAGGGACAATTCTTGGAGACCCAGTACTTC. Its protein is CASSQDQGQFLETQYF. The chain is built from TRBV4-1 and TRBJ2-5, with D perhaps TRBD1 (6 bases). CDR3 length: 16 amino acids. Per the germline V gene, CDR1 is MGHRA and CDR2 is YSYEKL. V was trimmed by 0 bases and J by 5 bases, leaving 16 bases between them.

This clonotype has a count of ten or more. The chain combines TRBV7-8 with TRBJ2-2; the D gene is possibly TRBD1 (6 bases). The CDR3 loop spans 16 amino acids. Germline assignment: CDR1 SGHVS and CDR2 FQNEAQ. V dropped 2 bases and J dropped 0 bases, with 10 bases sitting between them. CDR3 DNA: TGTGCCAGCAGCTTAAACGGGACACCGAACACCGGGGAGCTGTTTTTT. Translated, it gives CASSLNGTPNTGELFF. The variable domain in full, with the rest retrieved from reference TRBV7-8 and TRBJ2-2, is GAGVSQSPRYKVAKRGQDVALRCDPISGHVSLFWYQQALGQGPEFLTYFQNEAQLDKSGLPSDRFFAERPEGSVSTLKIQRTQQEDSAVYLCASSLNGTPNTGELFFGEGSRLTVL.

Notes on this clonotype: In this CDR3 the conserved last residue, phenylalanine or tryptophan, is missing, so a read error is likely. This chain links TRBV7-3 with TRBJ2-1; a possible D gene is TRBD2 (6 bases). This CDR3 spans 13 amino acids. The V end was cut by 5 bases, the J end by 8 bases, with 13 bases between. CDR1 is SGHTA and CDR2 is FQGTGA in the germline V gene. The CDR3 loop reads CASSPGGRDEQFL. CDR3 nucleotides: TGTGCCAGCAGCCCCGGGGGTAGGGATGAGCAGTTCTTA.

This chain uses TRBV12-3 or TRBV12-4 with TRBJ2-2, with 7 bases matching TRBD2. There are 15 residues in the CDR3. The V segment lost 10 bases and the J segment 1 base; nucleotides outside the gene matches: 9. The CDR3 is CAINPWEGNTGELFF. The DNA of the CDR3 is TGTGCCATTAACCCCTGGGAGGGGAACACCGGGGAGCTGTTTTTT.

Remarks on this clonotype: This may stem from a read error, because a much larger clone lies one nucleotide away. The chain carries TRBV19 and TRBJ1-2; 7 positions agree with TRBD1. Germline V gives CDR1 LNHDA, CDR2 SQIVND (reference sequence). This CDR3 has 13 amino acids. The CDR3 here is CASRTTGIYGSTF. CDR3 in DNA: TGTGCCAGTCGCACGACAGGGATTTATGGCTCCACCTTC.

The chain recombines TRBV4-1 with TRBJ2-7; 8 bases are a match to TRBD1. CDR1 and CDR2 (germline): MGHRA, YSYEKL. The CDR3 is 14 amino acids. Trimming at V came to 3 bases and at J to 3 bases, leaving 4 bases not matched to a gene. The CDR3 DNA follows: TGCGCCAGCAGCCACAGTGACAGGGGCTACGAGCAGTACTTC. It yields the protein CASSHSDRGYEQYF.

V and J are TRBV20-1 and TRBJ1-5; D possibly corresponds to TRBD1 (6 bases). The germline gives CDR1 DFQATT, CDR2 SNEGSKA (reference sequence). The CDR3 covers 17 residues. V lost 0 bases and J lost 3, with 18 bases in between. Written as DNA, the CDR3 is TGCAGTGCTAGAGATCCTTTAACAGGGCGGTTCAATCAGCCCCAGCATTTT. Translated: CSARDPLTGRFNQPQHF.

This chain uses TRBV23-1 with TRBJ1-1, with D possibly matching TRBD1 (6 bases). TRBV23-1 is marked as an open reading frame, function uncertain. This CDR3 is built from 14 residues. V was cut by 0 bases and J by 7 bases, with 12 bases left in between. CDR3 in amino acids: CASSQSSGVDEAFF. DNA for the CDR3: TGCGCCAGCAGTCAATCGTCAGGGGTAGATGAAGCTTTCTTT.

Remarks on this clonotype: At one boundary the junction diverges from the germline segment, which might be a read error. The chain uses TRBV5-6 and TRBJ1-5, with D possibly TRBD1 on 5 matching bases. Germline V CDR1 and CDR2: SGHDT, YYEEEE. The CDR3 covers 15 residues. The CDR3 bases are TGTTCCAGCAGCTTGTCAGGGCTAAGCAATCAGCCCCAGCATTTT. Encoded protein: CSSSLSGLSNQPQHF.

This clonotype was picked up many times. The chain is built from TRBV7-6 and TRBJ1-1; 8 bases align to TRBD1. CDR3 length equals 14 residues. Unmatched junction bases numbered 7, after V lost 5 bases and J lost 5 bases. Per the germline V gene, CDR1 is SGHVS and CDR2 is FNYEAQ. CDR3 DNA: TGTGCCAGCAGCGAAACAGGGGGTGGAACTGAAGCTTTCTTT. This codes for CASSETGGGTEAFF.

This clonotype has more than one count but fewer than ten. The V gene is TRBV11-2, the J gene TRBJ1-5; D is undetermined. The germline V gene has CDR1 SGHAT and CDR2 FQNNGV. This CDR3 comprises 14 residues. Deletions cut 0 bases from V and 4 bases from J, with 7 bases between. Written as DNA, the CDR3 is TGTGCCAGCAGCTTAGACCAAAGTAATCAGCCCCAGCATTTT. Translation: CASSLDQSNQPQHF. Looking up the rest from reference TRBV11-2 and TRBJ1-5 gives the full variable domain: EAGVAQSPRYKIIEKRQSVAFWCNPISGHATLYWYQQILGQGPKLLIQFQNNGVVDDSQLPKDRFSAERLKGVDSTLKIQPAKLEDSAVYLCASSLDQSNQPQHFGDGTRLSIL.

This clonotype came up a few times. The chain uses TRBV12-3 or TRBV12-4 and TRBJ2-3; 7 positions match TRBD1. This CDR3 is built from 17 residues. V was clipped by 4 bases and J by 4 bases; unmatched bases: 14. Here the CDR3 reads CASSSPNRGALSDTQYF. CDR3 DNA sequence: TGTGCCAGCAGTTCCCCTAACAGGGGAGCCCTATCAGATACGCAGTATTTT.

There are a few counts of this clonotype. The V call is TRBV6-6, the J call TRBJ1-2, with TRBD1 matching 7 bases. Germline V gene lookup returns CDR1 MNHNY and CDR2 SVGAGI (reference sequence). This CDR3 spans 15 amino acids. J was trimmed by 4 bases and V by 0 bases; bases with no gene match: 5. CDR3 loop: CASSYSRDSAYGYTF. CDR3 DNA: TGTGCCAGCAGTTACTCGCGGGACAGCGCCTATGGCTACACCTTC.

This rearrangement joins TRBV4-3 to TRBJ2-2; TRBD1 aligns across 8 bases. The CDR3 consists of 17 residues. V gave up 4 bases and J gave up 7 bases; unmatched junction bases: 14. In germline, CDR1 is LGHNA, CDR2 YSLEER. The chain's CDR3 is CASSPRAKRQGIGELFF. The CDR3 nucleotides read TGCGCCAGCAGCCCAAGGGCTAAAAGACAGGGGATCGGGGAGCTGTTTTTT.

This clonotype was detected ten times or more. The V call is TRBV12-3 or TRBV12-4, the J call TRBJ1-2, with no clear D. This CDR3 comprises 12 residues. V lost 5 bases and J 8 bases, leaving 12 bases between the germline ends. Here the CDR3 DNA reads TGTGCCAGCAGTGTCCAAGCGGGGGGCTACACCTTC. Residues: CASSVQAGGYTF.

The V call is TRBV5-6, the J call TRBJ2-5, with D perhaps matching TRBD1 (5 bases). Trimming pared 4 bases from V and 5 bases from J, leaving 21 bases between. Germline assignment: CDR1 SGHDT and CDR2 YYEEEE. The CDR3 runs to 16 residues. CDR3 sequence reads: CASSAELQPGIETQYF. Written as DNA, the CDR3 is TGTGCCAGCAGCGCCGAACTACAACCAGGGATTGAGACCCAGTACTTC.

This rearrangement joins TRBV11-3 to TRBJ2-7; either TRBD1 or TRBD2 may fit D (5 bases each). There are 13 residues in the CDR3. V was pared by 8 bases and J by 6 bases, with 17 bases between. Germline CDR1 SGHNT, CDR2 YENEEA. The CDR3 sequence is CASGKEGISEQYF. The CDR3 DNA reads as TGTGCCAGCGGAAAAGAGGGGATCTCCGAGCAGTACTTC.

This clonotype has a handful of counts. The CDR3 protein is CASSPQTGPPYEQYF. CDR3 in DNA: TGTGCCAGCAGTCCGCAGACAGGGCCGCCTTACGAGCAGTACTTC. This sequence joins TRBV28 and TRBJ2-7, with 7 bases that match TRBD1. This CDR3 is 15 amino acids long. CDR1 MDHEN and CDR2 SYDVKM come from the germline V gene. Unmatched junction bases numbered 11, after V lost 5 bases and J lost 4 bases.

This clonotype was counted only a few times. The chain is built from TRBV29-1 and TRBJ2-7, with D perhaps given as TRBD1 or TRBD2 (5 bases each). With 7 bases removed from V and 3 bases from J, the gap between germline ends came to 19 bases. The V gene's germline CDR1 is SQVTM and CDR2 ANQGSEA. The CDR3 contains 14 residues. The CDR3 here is CSAGGTGPHYEQYF. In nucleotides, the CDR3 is TGCAGCGCTGGTGGGACGGGACCCCACTACGAGCAGTACTTC.

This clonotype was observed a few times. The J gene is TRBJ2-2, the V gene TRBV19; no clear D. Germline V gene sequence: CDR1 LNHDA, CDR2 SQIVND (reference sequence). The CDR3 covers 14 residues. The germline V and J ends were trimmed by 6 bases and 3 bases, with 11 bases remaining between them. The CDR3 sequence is CASSPTAHTGELFF. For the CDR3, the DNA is TGTGCCAGTAGCCCCACGGCCCACACCGGGGAGCTGTTTTTT.

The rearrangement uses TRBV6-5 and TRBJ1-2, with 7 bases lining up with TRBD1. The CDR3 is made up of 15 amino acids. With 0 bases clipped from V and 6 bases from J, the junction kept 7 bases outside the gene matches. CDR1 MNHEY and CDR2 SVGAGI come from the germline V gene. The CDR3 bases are TGTGCCAGCAGTTACTCTAGCAGGGGGGATCATGGCTACACCTTC. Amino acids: CASSYSSRGDHGYTF.

The CDR3 DNA sequence: TGCAGTGCTAGAGATCGCCGGGCCACTCAATACACAGATACGCAGTATTTT. This gives the protein CSARDRRATQYTDTQYF. This chain links TRBV20-1 with TRBJ2-3, with unresolved D. CDR1 and CDR2 from the germline V gene are DFQATT and SNEGSKA (reference sequence). The CDR3 is made up of 17 amino acids. Trimming pared 0 bases from V and 2 bases from J, leaving 18 bases between.

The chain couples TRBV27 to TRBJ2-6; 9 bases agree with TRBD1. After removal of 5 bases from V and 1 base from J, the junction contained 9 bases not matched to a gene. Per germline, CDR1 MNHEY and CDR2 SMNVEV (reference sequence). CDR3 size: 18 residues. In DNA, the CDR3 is TGTGCCAGCAGTCCAGGACAGGGGAACGGATCTGGGGCCAACGTCCTGACTTTC. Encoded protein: CASSPGQGNGSGANVLTF.

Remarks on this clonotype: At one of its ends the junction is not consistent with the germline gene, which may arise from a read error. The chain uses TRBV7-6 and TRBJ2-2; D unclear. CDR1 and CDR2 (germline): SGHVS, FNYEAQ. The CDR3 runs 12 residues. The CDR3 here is CVSSLGTGELFF. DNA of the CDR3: TGTGTCAGCAGCTTAGGGACCGGGGAGCTGTTTTTT.

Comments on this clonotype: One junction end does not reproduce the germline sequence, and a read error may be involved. This chain's CDR3 is CSVWTADTEALF. CDR3 DNA sequence: TGCAGCGTTTGGACAGCCGACACTGAAGCTTTATTT. V gene TRBV29-1 combines with J gene TRBJ1-1; tentatively, D is TRBD1 (6 bases). The CDR3 loop spans 12 amino acids. Germline assignment: CDR1 SQVTM and CDR2 ANQGSEA.

This chain's CDR3 is CASSLFPEGTEAFF. The CDR3 DNA reads TGTGCCAGCAGCTTGTTCCCTGAGGGCACTGAAGCTTTCTTT. The chain joins TRBV5-6 to TRBJ1-1; D ambiguous. CDR1 and CDR2 from the germline V gene are SGHDT and YYEEEE. V lost 1 base, J lost 4 bases, and 11 bases lay in between. The CDR3 has 14 residues.